Reported below is one TCR beta chain. Its antigen is not known. The data stem from a study of PD-1 blockade in classical Hodgkin lymphoma. Stated time point: newly diagnosed, previously untreated cHL patient sample. General study findings and limits: Diminished baseline TCR diversity has been reported in newly diagnosed patients relative to healthy donors. Nothing has yet pinned down what causes the repertoire differences, possibly disease activity or prior therapy.

The germline V gene encodes CDR1 MNHNS and CDR2 SASEGT. The CDR3 is 15 amino acids. With 0 bases removed from V and 0 bases from J, the gap between germline ends came to 8 bases. Some clones are missing from TCRdb's copy, which holds only in-frame ones; the method was immunoSEQ multiplex PCR. The table shows about 47,000 clones, with roughly 93% occurring only once. Sequencing used peripheral blood mononuclear cells (PBMCs). The rearrangement uses TRBV6-1 and TRBJ1-1; D is uncertain. The clonotype originates from a human donor with classical Hodgkin lymphoma. CDR3 region: CASSEARAMNTEAFF. The CDR3 DNA reads as TGTGCCAGCAGTGAAGCGAGGGCCATGAACACTGAAGCTTTCTTT.